The 9 T cell receptor beta chains listed next were all sequenced from one sample in a study of CD4+ T cells in melanoma. The assay was immunoSEQ multiplex PCR, and TCRdb's table has in-frame clones only and misses some. The repertoire has more than 15,000 clones, 60% to 80% of them found once; the top ten carry about an eighth. The sequenced sample was cells from a culture (not recorded whether cultured in vitro). The origin of the receptors is a human donor with melanoma.

This clone was observed a single time. At one boundary the junction diverges from the germline segment, which might be a read error. The J gene is TRBJ1-1, the V gene TRBV6-1; tentatively, D is TRBD1 (5 bases). The length of the CDR3 is 18 residues. CDR1 and CDR2 from the germline V gene are MNHNS and SASEGT. As DNA, the CDR3 is TGTGCCAGCAGCGAAGATGGGGCCCTGTCGGGCCGGAACACTGAAGCTTTCTTT. Its protein is CASSEDGALSGRNTEAFF.

J is TRBJ1-2 and V is TRBV27, with D possibly TRBD1 on 6 matching bases. CDR3 length: 13 amino acids. The germline CDR1 and CDR2 sequences are MNHEY and SMNVEV (reference sequence). V dropped 5 bases and J dropped 7 bases, with 14 bases sitting between them. The CDR3 sequence: CASSTNREGGYTF. CDR3 in DNA: TGTGCCAGCAGTACCAACAGGGAGGGTGGCTACACCTTC.

The chain has TRBV15 and TRBJ2-7; unclear D gene. CDR1 LNHNV and CDR2 YYDKDF come from the germline V gene (reference sequence). Trimming left V 0 bases short and J 4 bases short, with 7 bases between. CDR3 length: 13 residues. The CDR3 loop reads CATSRDRWYEQYF. DNA of the CDR3: TGTGCCACCAGCAGAGATCGGTGGTACGAGCAGTACTTC.

The chain carries TRBV20-1 and TRBJ1-2; D is unclear. Germline loops: CDR1 DFQATT, CDR2 SNEGSKA (reference sequence). Trimming removed 3 bases from V and 5 bases from J, with 7 bases in between. The CDR3 loop spans 11 amino acids. The CDR3 sequence: CSARADYGYTF. Here the CDR3 DNA reads TGCAGTGCTAGGGCTGATTATGGCTACACCTTC.

The chain employs TRBV7-8 and TRBJ1-1; D perhaps matches TRBD1 (5 bases). The germline CDR1 and CDR2 sequences are SGHVS and FQNEAQ. V lost 5 bases to trimming and J lost 5 bases, with 15 bases between them. The CDR3 has 14 residues. CDR3 region: CASSVGPETTEAFF. CDR3 coding DNA: TGTGCCAGCAGCGTGGGACCTGAGACGACTGAAGCTTTCTTT.

About this clone: A read error may produce the germline difference seen at one junction end. V gene TRBV9 combines with J gene TRBJ2-5, with a possible D match to TRBD2 (7 bases). The CDR3 is made up of 16 amino acids. Germline CDR1 and CDR2: SGDLS and YYNGEE. CDR3 loop: CASGVGGTSQGETQYF. In nucleotides, the CDR3 is TGTGCCAGCGGCGTGGGGGGGACATCCCAGGGGGAGACCCAGTACTTC.

This chain links TRBV11-1 with TRBJ2-5; 11 positions match TRBD2. The CDR3 loop spans 17 amino acids. From germline, CDR1 is SGHAT and CDR2 FQDESV (reference sequence). Germline trimming cut 5 bases from V and 4 bases from J; bases unmatched to any gene: 12. CDR3 in amino acids: CASSPRTSGSTVETQYF. The CDR3 DNA follows: TGTGCCAGCAGCCCCCGGACTAGCGGGTCGACGGTAGAGACCCAGTACTTC.

The genes are TRBV10-3 and TRBJ2-4; the D gene could be TRBD1 or TRBD2 (5 bases each). CDR3 length: 13 residues. Germline values: CDR1 ENHRY, CDR2 SYGVKD. The V end was cut by 2 bases, the J end by 5 bases, with 7 bases between. CDR3 nucleotides: TGTGCCATCAGTGAGCCGGGACAAAACATTCAGTACTTC. Protein product: CAISEPGQNIQYF.

In this sample, this clone turned up once. The chain is built from TRBV5-1 and TRBJ2-3; D gene uncertain. CDR3 length equals 16 residues. Trimming took off 5 bases at V and 4 bases at J, with 20 bases between the two ends. Looked up from germline, CDR1 is SGHRS and CDR2 is YFSETQ. CDR3 DNA sequence: TGCGCCAGCAGTTTCGGGCGGTTAGGAGACGCAGATACGCAGTATTTT. It translates to CASSFGRLGDADTQYF.